These T cell receptor beta chains were read from a single sample in a study of Ad26.COV2.S vaccination and SARS-CoV-2 variants. Sequenced by immunoSEQ multiplex PCR; TCRdb stores in-frame clones only, minus some. The table records around 250,000 clones, around 88% of them present only once. The specimen comprised peripheral blood, sampled in a trial of Ad26.COV2.S vaccine versus placebo. All receptors derive from a person between 18 and 65 years old who received the Ad26.COV2.S COVID-19 vaccine or a placebo. CDR3s include the opening cysteine and the closing phenylalanine or tryptophan. A D gene is named only where the DNA matches it firmly. Not every row has a clone size; where given, it reads once, few, many or a size class.

v_gene: TRBV11-2
d_gene: -
j_gene: TRBJ1-6
abundance: once
CDR3aa: CASSLVEGRNSPLHF
CDR3nt: TGTGCCAGCAGCTTAGTGGAGGGGCGGAATTCACCCCTCCACTTT

v_gene: TRBV19
d_gene: TRBD2
j_gene: TRBJ2-5
abundance: -
CDR3aa: CASSRTSGREETQYF
CDR3nt: TGTGCCAGTAGTCGGACTAGCGGGAGGGAAGAGACCCAGTACTTC

v_gene: TRBV10-3
d_gene: -
j_gene: TRBJ2-7
abundance: once
CDR3aa: CAISESSGSSYEQYF
CDR3nt: TGTGCCATCAGTGAGTCCTCAGGGAGCTCCTACGAGCAGTACTTC

v_gene: TRBV7-3
d_gene: -
j_gene: TRBJ1-1
abundance: -
CDR3aa: CASSPTKDTEAFF
CDR3nt: TGTGCCAGCAGCCCGACAAAAGACACTGAAGCTTTCTTT

v_gene: TRBV5-4
d_gene: -
j_gene: TRBJ2-5
abundance: -
CDR3aa: CASSLPSLGAAFQETQYF
CDR3nt: TGTGCCAGCAGCCTCCCGTCCTTAGGGGCCGCCTTCCAAGAGACCCAGTACTTC

v_gene: TRBV28
d_gene: -
j_gene: TRBJ2-7
abundance: -
CDR3aa: CATAVVKDSYEQYF
CDR3nt: TGTGCCACCGCAGTTGTGAAGGACTCCTACGAGCAGTACTTC

v_gene: TRBV5-1
d_gene: TRBD1
j_gene: TRBJ1-4
abundance: once
CDR3aa: CASSGTGGSGGKLFF
CDR3nt: TGCGCCAGCAGCGGGACAGGGGGCTCTGGGGGAAAACTGTTTTTT

v_gene: TRBV30
d_gene: -
j_gene: TRBJ1-6
abundance: -
CDR3aa: CAWSWGSSASPLHF
CDR3nt: TGTGCCTGGAGTTGGGGGTCCAGCGCCTCACCCCTCCACTTT

v_gene: TRBV11-2
d_gene: -
j_gene: TRBJ1-1
abundance: -
CDR3aa: CASSFQRASTEAFF
CDR3nt: TGTGCCAGCAGCTTTCAACGGGCCTCAACTGAAGCTTTCTTT

v_gene: TRBV10-3
d_gene: TRBD2
j_gene: TRBJ2-1
abundance: -
CDR3aa: CAISDSSGGNNEQFF
CDR3nt: TGTGCCATCAGTGATTCTAGCGGGGGTAACAATGAGCAGTTCTTC

v_gene: TRBV5-5
d_gene: -
j_gene: TRBJ2-4
abundance: -
CDR3aa: CASSQRTENIQYF
CDR3nt: TGTGCCAGCAGCCAAAGGACAGAAAACATTCAGTACTTC

v_gene: TRBV9
d_gene: TRBD2
j_gene: TRBJ2-2
abundance: -
CDR3aa: CASSVEGLVGTGELFF
CDR3nt: TGTGCCAGCAGCGTAGAAGGACTAGTGGGCACCGGGGAGCTGTTTTTT

v_gene: TRBV20-1
d_gene: -
j_gene: TRBJ2-3
abundance: -
CDR3aa: CSAPSTDTQYF
CDR3nt: TGCAGTGCGCCCTCCACAGATACGCAGTATTTT

v_gene: TRBV19
d_gene: TRBD1
j_gene: TRBJ1-3
abundance: once
CDR3aa: CASDRVSGNTIYF
CDR3nt: TGTGCCAGCGACAGGGTCTCTGGAAACACCATATATTTT

v_gene: TRBV7-3
d_gene: -
j_gene: TRBJ2-2
abundance: -
CDR3aa: CASSLSPGVTGELFF
CDR3nt: TGTGCCAGCAGCTTAAGTCCAGGTGTAACCGGGGAGCTGTTTTTT

v_gene: TRBV6-5
d_gene: -
j_gene: TRBJ2-1
abundance: -
CDR3aa: CATRGGSAYNEQFF
CDR3nt: TGTGCCACGAGGGGGGGTTCGGCGTACAATGAGCAGTTCTTC

v_gene: TRBV5-6
d_gene: -
j_gene: TRBJ2-5
abundance: -
CDR3aa: CASSLRLGETQYF
CDR3nt: TGTGCCAGCAGCTTGAGGCTAGGGGAGACCCAGTACTTC

v_gene: TRBV12-3/TRBV12-4
d_gene: -
j_gene: TRBJ2-3
abundance: -
CDR3aa: CASGNRVDTQYF
CDR3nt: TGTGCCAGCGGAAACAGGGTTGATACGCAGTATTTT

v_gene: TRBV7-9
d_gene: -
j_gene: TRBJ1-3
abundance: -
CDR3aa: CASSLVSGRNSGNTIYF
CDR3nt: TGTGCCAGCAGCTTAGTTTCAGGCCGCAACTCTGGAAACACCATATATTTT

v_gene: TRBV4-2
d_gene: -
j_gene: TRBJ2-1
abundance: -
CDR3aa: CASSHAERLSYNEQFF
CDR3nt: TGTGCCAGCAGCCATGCCGAAAGGCTCTCCTACAATGAGCAGTTCTTC

v_gene: TRBV7-6
d_gene: TRBD2
j_gene: TRBJ2-3
abundance: -
CDR3aa: CASSSFGRGGTDTQYF
CDR3nt: TGTGCCAGCAGCTCCTTCGGGCGGGGGGGCACAGATACGCAGTATTTT

v_gene: TRBV4-2
d_gene: TRBD2
j_gene: TRBJ2-1
abundance: -
CDR3aa: CASSQDWGLDNEQFF
CDR3nt: TGTGCCAGCAGCCAAGATTGGGGACTAGACAATGAGCAGTTCTTC

v_gene: TRBV19
d_gene: -
j_gene: TRBJ2-1
abundance: -
CDR3aa: CASSWGGRNNEQFF
CDR3nt: TGTGCCAGTAGTTGGGGCGGGCGTAACAATGAGCAGTTCTTC

v_gene: TRBV9
d_gene: -
j_gene: TRBJ2-6
abundance: -
CDR3aa: CASSVGEANVLTF
CDR3nt: TGTGCCAGCAGCGTAGGGGAGGCCAACGTCCTGACTTTC

v_gene: TRBV7-3
d_gene: -
j_gene: TRBJ2-2
abundance: -
CDR3aa: CASRGLNTGELFF
CDR3nt: TGTGCCAGCAGGGGTCTAAACACCGGGGAGCTGTTTTTT